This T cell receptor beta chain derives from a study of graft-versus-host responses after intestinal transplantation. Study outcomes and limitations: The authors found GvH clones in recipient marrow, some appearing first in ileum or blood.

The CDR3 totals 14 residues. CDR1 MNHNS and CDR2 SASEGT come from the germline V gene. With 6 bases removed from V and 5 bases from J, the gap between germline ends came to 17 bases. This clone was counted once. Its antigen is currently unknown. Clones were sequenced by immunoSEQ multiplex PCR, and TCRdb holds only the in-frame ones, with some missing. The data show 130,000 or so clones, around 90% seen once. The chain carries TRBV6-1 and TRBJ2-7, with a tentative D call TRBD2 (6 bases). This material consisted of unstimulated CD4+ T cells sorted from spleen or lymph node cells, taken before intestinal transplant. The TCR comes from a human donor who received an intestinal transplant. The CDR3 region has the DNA TGTGCCAGCAGAGTTGGGGGGAGAACGAACGAGCAGTACTTC. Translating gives CASRVGGRTNEQYF.